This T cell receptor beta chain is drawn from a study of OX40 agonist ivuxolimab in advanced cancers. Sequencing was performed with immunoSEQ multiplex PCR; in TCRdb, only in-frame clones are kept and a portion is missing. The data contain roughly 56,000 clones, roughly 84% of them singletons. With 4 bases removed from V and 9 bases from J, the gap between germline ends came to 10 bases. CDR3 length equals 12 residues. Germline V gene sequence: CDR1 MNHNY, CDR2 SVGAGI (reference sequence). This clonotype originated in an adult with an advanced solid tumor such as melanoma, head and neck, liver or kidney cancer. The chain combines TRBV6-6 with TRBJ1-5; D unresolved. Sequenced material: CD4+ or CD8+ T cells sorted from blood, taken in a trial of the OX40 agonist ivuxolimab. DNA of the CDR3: TGTGCCAGCAGTTCGCCTCGAGGGCCCCAGCATTTT. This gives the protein CASSSPRGPQHF.